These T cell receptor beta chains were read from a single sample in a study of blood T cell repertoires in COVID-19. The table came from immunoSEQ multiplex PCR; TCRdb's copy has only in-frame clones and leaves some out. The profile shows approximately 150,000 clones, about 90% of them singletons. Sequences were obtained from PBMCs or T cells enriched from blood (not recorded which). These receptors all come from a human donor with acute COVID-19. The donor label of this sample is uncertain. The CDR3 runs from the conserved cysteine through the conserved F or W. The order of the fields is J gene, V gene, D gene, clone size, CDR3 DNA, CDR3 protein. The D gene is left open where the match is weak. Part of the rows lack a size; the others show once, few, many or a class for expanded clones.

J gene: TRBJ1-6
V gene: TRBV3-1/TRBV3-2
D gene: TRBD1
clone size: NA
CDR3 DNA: TGTGCCAGCAGCTACGGACAGGTCCCCAATTCACCCCTCCACTTT
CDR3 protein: CASSYGQVPNSPLHF

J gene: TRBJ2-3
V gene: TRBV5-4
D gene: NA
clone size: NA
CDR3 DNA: TGTGCCAGCAGTTCACCCACACAGGATACGCAGTATTTT
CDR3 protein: CASSSPTQDTQYF

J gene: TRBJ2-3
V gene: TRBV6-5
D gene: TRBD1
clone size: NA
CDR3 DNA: TGTGCCAGCAGGAGGACAGGGGGCCACACAGATACGCAGTATTTT
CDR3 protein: CASRRTGGHTDTQYF

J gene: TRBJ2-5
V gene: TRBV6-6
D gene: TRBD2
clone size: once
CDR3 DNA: TGTGCCAGCAGAAACTCGGGGGGGTCAGAGACCCAGTACTTC
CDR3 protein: CASRNSGGSETQYF

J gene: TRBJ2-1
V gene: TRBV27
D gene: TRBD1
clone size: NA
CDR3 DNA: TGTGCCAGCAGTTACCAGGGGGCTGGCGAGCAGTTCTTC
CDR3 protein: CASSYQGAGEQFF

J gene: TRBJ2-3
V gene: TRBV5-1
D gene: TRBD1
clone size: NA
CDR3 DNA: TGCGCCAGCAACCCAGGGGGCCGATTCACAGATACGCAGTATTTT
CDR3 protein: CASNPGGRFTDTQYF

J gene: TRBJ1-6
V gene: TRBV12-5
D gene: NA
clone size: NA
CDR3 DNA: TGTGCTAGTGGTTTGGTACGAGGACGCTGGGGGGATTCACCCCTCCACTTT
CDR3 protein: CASGLVRGRWGDSPLHF

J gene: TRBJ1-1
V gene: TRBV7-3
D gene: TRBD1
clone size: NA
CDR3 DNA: TGTGCCAGCAGCCTCTCAGGGGGCGAACGGACTGAAGCTTTCTTT
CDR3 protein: CASSLSGGERTEAFF

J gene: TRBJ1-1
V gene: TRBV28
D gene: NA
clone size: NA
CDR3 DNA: TGTGCCAGCAGTTCAAACCCTATGAACACTGAAGCTTTCTTT
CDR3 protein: CASSSNPMNTEAFF

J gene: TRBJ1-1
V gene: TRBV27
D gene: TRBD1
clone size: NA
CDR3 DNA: TGTGCCAGCAGTTTACGCCAGGGGGCGGGCACTGAAGCTTTCTTT
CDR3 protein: CASSLRQGAGTEAFF

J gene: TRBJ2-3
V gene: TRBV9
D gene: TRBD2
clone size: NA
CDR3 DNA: TGTGCCAGCAGCGCCCTCGGTTCTAGCGGGGGGGCCGGAACAGATACGCAGTATTTT
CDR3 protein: CASSALGSSGGAGTDTQYF

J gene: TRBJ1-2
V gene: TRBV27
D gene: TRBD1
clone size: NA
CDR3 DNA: TGTGCCAGCAGTCCCAGGACAGGGAGGGGTCAGCCTGGCTACACCTTC
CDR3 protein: CASSPRTGRGQPGYTF

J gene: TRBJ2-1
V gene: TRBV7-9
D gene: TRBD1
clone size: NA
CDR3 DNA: TGTGCCAGCAGCTCGTTCGGGACAGGGTACAATGAGCAGTTCTTC
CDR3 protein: CASSSFGTGYNEQFF

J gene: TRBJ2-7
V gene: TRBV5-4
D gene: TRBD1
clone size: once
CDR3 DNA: TGTGCCAGCAGCTTGAGGGGACAGGGGGCCGGGGGGAGGACTGAGCAGTACTTC
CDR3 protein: CASSLRGQGAGGRTEQYF

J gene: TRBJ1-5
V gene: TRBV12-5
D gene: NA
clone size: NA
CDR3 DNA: TGTGCTAGTACTCTCGCCGGGGTATTCAGCAATCAGCCCCAGCATTTT
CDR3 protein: CASTLAGVFSNQPQHF

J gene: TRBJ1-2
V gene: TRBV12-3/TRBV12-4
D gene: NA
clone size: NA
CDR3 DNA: TGTGCCAGCAGTCCCTCAGATTATGGCTACACCTTC
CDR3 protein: CASSPSDYGYTF